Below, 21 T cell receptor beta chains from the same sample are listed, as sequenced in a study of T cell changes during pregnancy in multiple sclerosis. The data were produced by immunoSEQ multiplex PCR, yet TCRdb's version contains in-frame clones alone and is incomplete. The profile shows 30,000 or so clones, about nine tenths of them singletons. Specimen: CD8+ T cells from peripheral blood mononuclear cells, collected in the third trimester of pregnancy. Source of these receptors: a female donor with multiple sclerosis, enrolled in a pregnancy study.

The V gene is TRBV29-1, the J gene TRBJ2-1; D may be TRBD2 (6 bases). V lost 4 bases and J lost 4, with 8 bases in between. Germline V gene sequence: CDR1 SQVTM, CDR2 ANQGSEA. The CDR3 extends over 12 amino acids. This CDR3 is CSVGRDYNEQFF. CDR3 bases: TGCAGCGTTGGGAGGGATTACAATGAGCAGTTCTTC.

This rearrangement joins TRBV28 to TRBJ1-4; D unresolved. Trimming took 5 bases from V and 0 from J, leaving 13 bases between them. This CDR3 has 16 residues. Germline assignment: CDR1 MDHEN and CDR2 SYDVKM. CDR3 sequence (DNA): TGTGCCAGCAGTACACTGACTCAGACAACTAATGAAAAACTGTTTTTT. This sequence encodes CASSTLTQTTNEKLFF.

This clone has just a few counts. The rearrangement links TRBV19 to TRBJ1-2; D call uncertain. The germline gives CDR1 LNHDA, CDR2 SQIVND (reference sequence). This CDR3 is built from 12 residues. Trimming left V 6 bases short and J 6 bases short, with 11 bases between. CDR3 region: CASSRTLDGYTF. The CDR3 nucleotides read TGTGCCAGTAGCCGTACATTGGATGGCTACACCTTC.

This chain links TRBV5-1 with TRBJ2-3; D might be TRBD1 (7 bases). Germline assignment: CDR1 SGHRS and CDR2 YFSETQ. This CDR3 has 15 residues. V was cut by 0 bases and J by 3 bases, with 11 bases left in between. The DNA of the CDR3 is TGCGCCAGCAGCTTGGGGCCAGGGGGGACAGATACGCAGTATTTT. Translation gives CASSLGPGGTDTQYF.

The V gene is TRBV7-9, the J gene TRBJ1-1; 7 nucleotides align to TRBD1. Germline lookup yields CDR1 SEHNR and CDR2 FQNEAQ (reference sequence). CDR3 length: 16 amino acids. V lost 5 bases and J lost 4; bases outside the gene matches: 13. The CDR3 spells CASSQVGQGEGTEAFF. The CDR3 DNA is TGTGCCAGCAGCCAGGTTGGTCAGGGGGAAGGCACTGAAGCTTTCTTT.

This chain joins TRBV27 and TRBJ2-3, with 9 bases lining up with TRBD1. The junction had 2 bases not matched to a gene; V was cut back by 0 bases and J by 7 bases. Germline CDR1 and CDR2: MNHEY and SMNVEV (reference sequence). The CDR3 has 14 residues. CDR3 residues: CASSLSGTGYTQYF. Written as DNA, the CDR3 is TGTGCCAGCAGTTTATCCGGGACAGGGTATACGCAGTATTTT.

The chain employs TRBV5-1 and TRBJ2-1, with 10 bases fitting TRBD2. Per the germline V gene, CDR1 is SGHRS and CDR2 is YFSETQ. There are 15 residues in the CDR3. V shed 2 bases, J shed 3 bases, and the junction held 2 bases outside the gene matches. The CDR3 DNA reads TGCGCCAGCAGCTTATCTAGCGGGAGCTACAATGAGCAGTTCTTC. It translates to CASSLSSGSYNEQFF. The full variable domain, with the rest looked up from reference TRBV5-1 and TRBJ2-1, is KAGVTQTPRYLIKTRGQQVTLSCSPISGHRSVSWYQQTPGQGLQFLFEYFSETQRNKGNFPGRFSGRQFSNSRSEMNVSTLELGDSALYLCASSLSSGSYNEQFFGPGTRLTVL.

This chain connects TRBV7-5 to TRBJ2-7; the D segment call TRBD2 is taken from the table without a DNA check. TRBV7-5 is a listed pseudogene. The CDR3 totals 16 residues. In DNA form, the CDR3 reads TGTGTCAGAAGCTTTTCATTCAGCGGGGACCACTACGAGCAGTACTTC. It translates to CVRSFSFSGDHYEQYF.

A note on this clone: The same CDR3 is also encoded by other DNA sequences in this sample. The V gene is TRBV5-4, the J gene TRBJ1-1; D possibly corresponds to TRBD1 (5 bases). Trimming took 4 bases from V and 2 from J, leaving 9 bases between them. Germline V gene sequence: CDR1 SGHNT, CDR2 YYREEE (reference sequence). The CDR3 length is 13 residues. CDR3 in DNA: TGTGCCAGCAGCCGCAGGGTTAACACTGAAGCTTTCTTT. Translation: CASSRRVNTEAFF.

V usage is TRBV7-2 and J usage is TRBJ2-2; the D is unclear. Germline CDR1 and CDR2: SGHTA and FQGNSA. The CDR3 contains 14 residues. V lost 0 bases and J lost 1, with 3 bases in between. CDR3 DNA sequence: TGTGCCAGCAGCTTAGCCCGGAACACCGGGGAGCTGTTTTTT. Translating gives CASSLARNTGELFF.

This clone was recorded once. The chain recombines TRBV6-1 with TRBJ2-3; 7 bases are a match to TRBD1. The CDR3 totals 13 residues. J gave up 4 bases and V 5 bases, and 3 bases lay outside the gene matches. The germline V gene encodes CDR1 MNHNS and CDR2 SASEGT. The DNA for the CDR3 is TGTGCCAGCAGTCGGACAGGTCCAGATACGCAGTATTTT. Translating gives CASSRTGPDTQYF.

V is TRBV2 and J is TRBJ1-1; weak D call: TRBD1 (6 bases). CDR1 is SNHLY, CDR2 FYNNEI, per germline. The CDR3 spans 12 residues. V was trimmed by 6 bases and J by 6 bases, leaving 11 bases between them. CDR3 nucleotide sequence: TGTGCCAGCAGCTCGGGGGGCTCTGAAGCTTTCTTT. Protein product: CASSSGGSEAFF. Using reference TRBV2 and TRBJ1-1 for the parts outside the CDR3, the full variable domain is EPEVTQTPSHQVTQMGQEVILRCVPISNHLYFYWYRQILGQKVEFLVSFYNNEISEKSEIFDDQFSVERPDGSNFTLKIRSTKLEDSAMYFCASSSGGSEAFFGQGTRLTVV.

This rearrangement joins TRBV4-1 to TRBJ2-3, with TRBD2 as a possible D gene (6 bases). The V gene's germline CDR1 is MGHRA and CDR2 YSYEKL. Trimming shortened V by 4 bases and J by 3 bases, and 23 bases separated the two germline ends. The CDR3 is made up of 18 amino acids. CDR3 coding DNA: TGCGCCAGCAGCCCCAGGGCCGGGCGGGAACGGCGGACAGATACGCAGTATTTT. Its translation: CASSPRAGRERRTDTQYF.

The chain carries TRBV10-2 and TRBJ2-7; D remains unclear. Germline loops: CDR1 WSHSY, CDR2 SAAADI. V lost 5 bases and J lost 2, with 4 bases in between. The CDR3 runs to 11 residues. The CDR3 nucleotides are TGCGCCAGCAGTTACACCTACGAGCAGTACTTC. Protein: CASSYTYEQYF.

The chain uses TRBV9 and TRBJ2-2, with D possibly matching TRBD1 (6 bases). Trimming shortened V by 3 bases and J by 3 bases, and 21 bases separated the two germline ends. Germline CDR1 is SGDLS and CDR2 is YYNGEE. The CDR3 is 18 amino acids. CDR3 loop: CASSDREGSRGHTGELFF. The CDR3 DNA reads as TGTGCCAGCAGCGACAGAGAGGGGAGCAGGGGTCACACCGGGGAGCTGTTTTTT.

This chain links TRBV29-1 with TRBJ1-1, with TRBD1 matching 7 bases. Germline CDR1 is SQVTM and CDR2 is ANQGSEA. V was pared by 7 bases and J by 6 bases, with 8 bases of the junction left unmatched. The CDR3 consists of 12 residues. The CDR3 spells CSAMTGSAEAFF. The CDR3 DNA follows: TGCAGCGCCATGACAGGGTCAGCTGAAGCTTTCTTT.

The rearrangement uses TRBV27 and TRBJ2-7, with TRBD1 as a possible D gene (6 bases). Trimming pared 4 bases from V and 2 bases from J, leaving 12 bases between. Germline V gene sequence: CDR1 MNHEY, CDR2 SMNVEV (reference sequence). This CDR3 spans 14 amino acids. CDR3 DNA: TGTGCCAGCAGTTCCCGACAGGATACCTACGAGCAGTACTTC. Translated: CASSSRQDTYEQYF.

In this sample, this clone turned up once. CDR3 in DNA: TGTGCCAGCACTTCGCCCGGGGGTCAGCCCCAGCATTTT. Translated, it gives CASTSPGGQPQHF. This chain links TRBV28 with TRBJ1-5, with D tentatively TRBD1 (5 bases). Germline CDR1 is MDHEN and CDR2 is SYDVKM. This CDR3 is built from 13 residues. V was pared by 7 bases and J by 6 bases, with 13 bases between.

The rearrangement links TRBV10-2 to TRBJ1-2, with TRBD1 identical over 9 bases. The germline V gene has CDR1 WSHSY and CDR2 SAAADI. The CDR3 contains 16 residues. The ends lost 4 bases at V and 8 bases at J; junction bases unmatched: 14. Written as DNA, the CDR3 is TGCGCCAGCAGTGTATCCGGGACAGGGCTAGACTGGGGCTACACCTTC. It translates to CASSVSGTGLDWGYTF.

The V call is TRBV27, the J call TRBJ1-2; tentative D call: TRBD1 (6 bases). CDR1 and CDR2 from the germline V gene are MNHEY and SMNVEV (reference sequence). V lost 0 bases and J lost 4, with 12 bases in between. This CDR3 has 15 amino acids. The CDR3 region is CASSLSGASVYGYTF. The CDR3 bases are TGTGCCAGCAGTTTATCGGGGGCTTCTGTCTATGGCTACACCTTC.

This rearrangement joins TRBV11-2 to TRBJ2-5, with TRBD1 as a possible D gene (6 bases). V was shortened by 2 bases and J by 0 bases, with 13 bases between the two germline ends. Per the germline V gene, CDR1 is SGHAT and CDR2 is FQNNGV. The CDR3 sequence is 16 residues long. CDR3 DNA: TGTGCCAGCAGCTTATCAGGACAGCTGTACCAAGAGACCCAGTACTTC. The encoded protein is CASSLSGQLYQETQYF.